Listed below are T cell receptor beta chains from one sample, sequenced in a study of blood T cells in healthy people across ages. A single record per CDR3 protein comes from TCRdb applying MiXCR to the 5' RACE reads. The sample lists about 1.4 million distinct CDR3 sequences, 45% to 70% seen once, with 6.5% to 8.5% in the top ten. Source material: blood. The receptors here all came from a man between 18 and 29 years old in good health. The CDR3 runs from the conserved cysteine through the conserved F or W. Fields, in order: V gene, D gene, J gene, clone size, CDR3 protein, CDR3 DNA. The D gene is left open where the match is weak. Not every row has a clone size; where given, it reads once, few, many or a size class.

V gene: TRBV25-1
D gene: NA
J gene: TRBJ1-3
clone size: NA
CDR3 protein: CASSEDNSGNTIYF
CDR3 DNA: TGTGCCAGCAGTGAGGACAACTCTGGAAACACCATATATTTT

V gene: TRBV29-1
D gene: TRBD1
J gene: TRBJ2-1
clone size: NA
CDR3 protein: CSVSRDSINNEQFF
CDR3 DNA: TGCAGCGTGAGCCGGGACAGCATCAACAATGAGCAGTTCTTC

V gene: TRBV10-3
D gene: TRBD2
J gene: TRBJ2-7
clone size: few
CDR3 protein: CAIGGTSDYEQYF
CDR3 DNA: TGTGCCATCGGCGGGACTAGCGACTACGAGCAGTACTTC

V gene: TRBV12-3/TRBV12-4
D gene: NA
J gene: TRBJ2-7
clone size: few
CDR3 protein: CASSNSGVTYEQYF
CDR3 DNA: TGTGCCAGCAGTAATTCAGGGGTGACCTACGAGCAGTACTTC

V gene: TRBV5-1
D gene: TRBD1
J gene: TRBJ2-2
clone size: NA
CDR3 protein: CASSLDPGQGKTGELFF
CDR3 DNA: TGCGCCAGCAGCTTGGACCCGGGACAGGGAAAAACCGGGGAGCTGTTTTTT

V gene: TRBV7-9
D gene: NA
J gene: TRBJ2-3
clone size: NA
CDR3 protein: CASSSSFGRFSDTQYF
CDR3 DNA: TGTGCCAGCAGCTCCTCCTTCGGCCGTTTCTCAGATACGCAGTATTTT

V gene: TRBV7-2
D gene: TRBD2
J gene: TRBJ2-1
clone size: once
CDR3 protein: CASSFLLAGLLDEQFF
CDR3 DNA: TGTGCCAGCAGCTTTCTACTAGCGGGATTGTTGGATGAGCAGTTCTTC

V gene: TRBV9
D gene: NA
J gene: TRBJ1-1
clone size: once
CDR3 protein: CASSFVEVMNTEAFF
CDR3 DNA: TGTGCCAGCAGCTTCGTAGAAGTAATGAACACTGAAGCTTTCTTT

V gene: TRBV10-1
D gene: NA
J gene: TRBJ1-2
clone size: NA
CDR3 protein: CASSRDSLGGYTF
CDR3 DNA: TGCGCCAGCAGCCGTGATTCCCTAGGTGGCTACACCTTC

V gene: TRBV21-1
D gene: NA
J gene: TRBJ1-2
clone size: few
CDR3 protein: CASSKKGGLGGGYTF
CDR3 DNA: TGTGCCAGCAGCAAAAAGGGGGGCTTGGGTGGAGGCTACACCTTC

V gene: TRBV21-1
D gene: NA
J gene: TRBJ2-7
clone size: few
CDR3 protein: CASSKGRQGISYEQYF
CDR3 DNA: TGTGCCAGCAGCAAAGGGAGACAGGGGATCTCCTACGAGCAGTACTTC

V gene: TRBV18
D gene: TRBD1
J gene: TRBJ2-4
clone size: NA
CDR3 protein: CASSPLDTGVKNIQYF
CDR3 DNA: TGTGCCAGCTCACCTTTAGACACAGGGGTCAAAAACATTCAGTACTTC

V gene: TRBV4-2
D gene: TRBD2
J gene: TRBJ2-3
clone size: NA
CDR3 protein: CASSQSGRVRDTQYF
CDR3 DNA: TGTGCCAGCAGCCAAAGCGGGAGGGTTCGAGATACGCAGTATTTT

V gene: TRBV20-1
D gene: NA
J gene: TRBJ2-3
clone size: NA
CDR3 protein: CSATFTDTQYF
CDR3 DNA: TGCAGTGCAACCTTCACAGATACGCAGTATTTT

V gene: TRBV4-3
D gene: TRBD2
J gene: TRBJ2-1
clone size: few
CDR3 protein: CASSPQSGLPYNEQFF
CDR3 DNA: TGCGCCAGCAGCCCCCAGTCGGGACTACCCTACAATGAGCAGTTCTTC

V gene: TRBV7-2
D gene: TRBD1
J gene: TRBJ2-7
clone size: few
CDR3 protein: CASSLVSGTGMRNEQYF
CDR3 DNA: TGTGCCAGCAGCTTAGTCAGCGGGACAGGGATGAGGAACGAGCAGTACTTC

V gene: TRBV20-1
D gene: TRBD2
J gene: TRBJ2-7
clone size: NA
CDR3 protein: CSAKTSGEVYEQYF
CDR3 DNA: TGCAGTGCTAAGACTAGCGGGGAGGTCTACGAGCAGTACTTC

V gene: TRBV7-2
D gene: NA
J gene: TRBJ2-1
clone size: NA
CDR3 protein: CASSLESSDLYEQFF
CDR3 DNA: TGTGCCAGCAGCTTAGAATCTAGCGACCTGTATGAGCAGTTCTTC

V gene: TRBV27
D gene: TRBD2
J gene: TRBJ2-7
clone size: NA
CDR3 protein: CASSIGFPRERYEQYF
CDR3 DNA: TGTGCCAGCAGCATCGGGTTTCCGCGGGAGAGGTACGAGCAGTACTTC

V gene: TRBV30
D gene: NA
J gene: TRBJ2-7
clone size: NA
CDR3 protein: CAWSVLSGALEQYF
CDR3 DNA: TGTGCCTGGAGTGTACTCAGCGGAGCTTTGGAGCAGTACTTC

V gene: TRBV28
D gene: NA
J gene: TRBJ1-5
clone size: once
CDR3 protein: CASYRGYSNQPQHF
CDR3 DNA: TGTGCCAGCTATCGAGGGTATAGCAATCAGCCCCAGCATTTT

V gene: TRBV6-6
D gene: NA
J gene: TRBJ1-5
clone size: NA
CDR3 protein: CASTPGRINQPQHF
CDR3 DNA: TGTGCCAGCACCCCGGGGCGAATCAATCAGCCCCAGCATTTT

V gene: TRBV15
D gene: NA
J gene: TRBJ2-2
clone size: NA
CDR3 protein: CATSDRANTGELFF
CDR3 DNA: TGTGCCACCAGTGACAGAGCGAACACCGGGGAGCTGTTTTTT

V gene: TRBV5-1
D gene: NA
J gene: TRBJ1-2
clone size: NA
CDR3 protein: CASSLEGLDYGYTF
CDR3 DNA: TGCGCCAGCAGCTTGGAGGGGTTGGACTATGGCTACACCTTC

V gene: TRBV12-3/TRBV12-4
D gene: TRBD1
J gene: TRBJ2-7
clone size: NA
CDR3 protein: CASNWQGAAYEQYF
CDR3 DNA: TGTGCCAGCAATTGGCAGGGGGCGGCCTACGAGCAGTACTTC

V gene: TRBV25-1
D gene: NA
J gene: TRBJ2-7
clone size: NA
CDR3 protein: CASSAGSSSYNEQYF
CDR3 DNA: TGTGCCAGCAGTGCCGGGAGCAGCTCCTACAATGAGCAGTACTTC

V gene: TRBV20-1
D gene: NA
J gene: TRBJ1-4
clone size: few
CDR3 protein: CSARGSHEKLFF
CDR3 DNA: TGCAGTGCTAGAGGGTCGCATGAAAAACTGTTTTTT

V gene: TRBV20-1
D gene: NA
J gene: TRBJ2-2
clone size: few
CDR3 protein: CSASNTLTGELFF
CDR3 DNA: TGCAGTGCTAGTAACACCCTTACCGGGGAGCTGTTTTTT

V gene: TRBV9
D gene: NA
J gene: TRBJ2-1
clone size: NA
CDR3 protein: CASSVAIGYSGNEQFF
CDR3 DNA: TGTGCCAGCAGCGTAGCCATAGGGTATTCGGGCAATGAGCAGTTCTTC

V gene: TRBV18
D gene: TRBD1
J gene: TRBJ2-1
clone size: NA
CDR3 protein: CASSPPDRDNEQFF
CDR3 DNA: TGTGCCAGCTCACCCCCAGACAGGGACAATGAGCAGTTCTTC

V gene: TRBV13
D gene: TRBD1
J gene: TRBJ2-5
clone size: NA
CDR3 protein: CACSSDRGHQETQYF
CDR3 DNA: TGTGCCTGCAGCTCAGACAGGGGGCATCAAGAGACCCAGTACTTC

V gene: TRBV3-1
D gene: NA
J gene: TRBJ2-7
clone size: NA
CDR3 protein: CASSHGGFYEQYF
CDR3 DNA: TGTGCCAGCAGCCATGGCGGGTTTTACGAGCAGTACTTC

V gene: TRBV4-1
D gene: TRBD2
J gene: TRBJ2-1
clone size: few
CDR3 protein: CASSQVAGGLSYNEQFF
CDR3 DNA: TGCGCCAGCAGCCAAGTAGCGGGAGGTCTCTCCTACAATGAGCAGTTCTTC

V gene: TRBV29-1
D gene: TRBD1
J gene: TRBJ1-1
clone size: NA
CDR3 protein: CSVEDGNRGTGEAFF
CDR3 DNA: TGCAGCGTTGAAGATGGAAACAGGGGCACGGGTGAAGCTTTCTTT

V gene: TRBV6-5
D gene: NA
J gene: TRBJ1-6
clone size: NA
CDR3 protein: CASRRGPTPLHF
CDR3 DNA: TGTGCCAGCAGAAGGGGCCCAACACCCCTCCACTTT

V gene: TRBV5-1
D gene: NA
J gene: TRBJ2-5
clone size: NA
CDR3 protein: CASSLGMTLEETQYF
CDR3 DNA: TGCGCCAGCAGCTTGGGTATGACTCTAGAAGAGACCCAGTACTTC

V gene: TRBV10-3
D gene: NA
J gene: TRBJ2-7
clone size: NA
CDR3 protein: CAISEAGAYEQYF
CDR3 DNA: TGTGCCATCAGTGAGGCAGGGGCCTACGAGCAGTACTTC

V gene: TRBV2
D gene: TRBD1
J gene: TRBJ1-6
clone size: NA
CDR3 protein: CASRSRTGPLHF
CDR3 DNA: TGTGCCAGCAGGAGCAGGACAGGTCCCCTCCACTTT

V gene: TRBV14
D gene: NA
J gene: TRBJ2-4
clone size: NA
CDR3 protein: CASSQVMGRGLAKNIQYF
CDR3 DNA: TGTGCCAGCAGCCAAGTTATGGGCCGAGGCCTAGCCAAAAACATTCAGTACTTC

V gene: TRBV4-1
D gene: NA
J gene: TRBJ1-6
clone size: few
CDR3 protein: CASSQTPTVGSYNSPLHF
CDR3 DNA: TGCGCCAGCAGCCAAACACCGACGGTCGGCTCCTATAATTCACCCCTCCACTTT